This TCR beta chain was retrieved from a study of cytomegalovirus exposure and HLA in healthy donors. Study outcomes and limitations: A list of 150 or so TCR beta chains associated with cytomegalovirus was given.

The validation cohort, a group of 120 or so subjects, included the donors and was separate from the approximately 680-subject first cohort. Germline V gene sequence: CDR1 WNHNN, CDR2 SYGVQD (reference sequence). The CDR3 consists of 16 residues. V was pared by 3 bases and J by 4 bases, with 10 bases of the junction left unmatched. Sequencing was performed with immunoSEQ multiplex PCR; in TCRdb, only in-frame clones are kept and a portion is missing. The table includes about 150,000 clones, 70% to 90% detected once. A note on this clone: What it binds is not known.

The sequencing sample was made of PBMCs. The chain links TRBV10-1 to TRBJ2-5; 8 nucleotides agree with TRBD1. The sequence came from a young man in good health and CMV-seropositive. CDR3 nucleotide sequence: TGCGCCAGCAGTGACGCGGCAGGGGGCTTCGGAGAGACCCAGTACTTC. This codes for CASSDAAGGFGETQYF.